Presented here are 20 T cell receptor beta chains from one specimen sequenced in a study of control samples from healthy donors and cancer patients. The repertoire was sequenced with immunoSEQ multiplex PCR; TCRdb's copy has only in-frame clones and lacks some. The repertoire holds about 98,000 clones, with roughly 82% as singletons. Sequencing was done on a sample of blood. All receptors derive from a man in his 60s in good health.

This clone turned up a few times. At the DNA level, this CDR3 is encoded by other sequences in the same sample as well. The chain employs TRBV20-1 and TRBJ1-2, with D perhaps TRBD1 (6 bases). This CDR3 spans 14 amino acids. Looked up from germline, CDR1 is DFQATT and CDR2 is SNEGSKA (reference sequence). Trimming removed 3 bases at V and 4 bases at J, with 15 bases between. The CDR3 bases are TGCAGTGCTAGTGTAGGGGGTCGGGGCTATGGCTACACCTTC. This codes for CSASVGGRGYGYTF.

This chain connects TRBV4-2 to TRBJ1-1; 7 positions agree with TRBD1. V shed 3 bases and J 5 bases; nucleotides not matched to a gene: 9. The CDR3 totals 15 residues. Germline lookup yields CDR1 LGHNA and CDR2 YNFKEQ. The DNA for the CDR3 is TGTGCCAGCAGCCACCCGAGGGGCAGGGGGACTGAAGCTTTCTTT. Its translation is CASSHPRGRGTEAFF.

Here the CDR3 DNA reads TGTGCCAGCAGCTTAGAAGGCCCGCCCTCCGGATGGGAGGGAGCAGATACGCAGTATTTT. Translation: CASSLEGPPSGWEGADTQYF. The chain uses TRBV11-2 and TRBJ2-3; 7 bases align to TRBD2. After removal of 0 bases from V and 4 bases from J, the junction contained 19 bases not matched to a gene. The CDR3 has 20 amino acids. Per germline, CDR1 SGHAT and CDR2 FQNNGV.

This rearrangement joins TRBV5-1 to TRBJ2-1; 8 positions match TRBD2. The CDR3 length is 18 residues. Per the germline V gene, CDR1 is SGHRS and CDR2 is YFSETQ. The V segment lost 5 bases and the J segment 7 bases; nucleotides outside the gene matches: 20. The DNA for the CDR3 is TGCGCCAGCAGTCAGGACAGCCGTTCGGCTAGCGGGTATAATGAGCAGTTCTTC. It translates to CASSQDSRSASGYNEQFF. Full variable domain (missing parts from reference TRBV5-1 and TRBJ2-1): KAGVTQTPRYLIKTRGQQVTLSCSPISGHRSVSWYQQTPGQGLQFLFEYFSETQRNKGNFPGRFSGRQFSNSRSEMNVSTLELGDSALYLCASSQDSRSASGYNEQFFGPGTRLTVL.

This sequence joins TRBV13 and TRBJ2-7; D is possibly TRBD1 or TRBD2 (6 bases each). Germline assignment: CDR1 PRHDT and CDR2 FYEKMQ (reference sequence). V lost 4 bases and J lost 1, with 17 bases in between. CDR3 size: 16 residues. The CDR3 spells CASSSLWGRGSYEQYF. CDR3 nucleotides: TGTGCCAGCAGCTCCCTCTGGGGGCGGGGATCCTACGAGCAGTACTTC.

This chain links TRBV12-3 or TRBV12-4 with TRBJ1-1, with a tentative D call TRBD1 (5 bases). Trimming took off 6 bases at V and 5 bases at J, with 10 bases between the two ends. The CDR3 length is 12 residues. CDR3 nucleotides: TGTGCCAGCAGCATTGGGGGAACTGAAGCTTTCTTT. Amino acid sequence: CASSIGGTEAFF.

DNA of the CDR3: TGTGCCAGCAGTGGAACAGGGGAGAACATTCAGTACTTC. Translated: CASSGTGENIQYF. V gene TRBV28 combines with J gene TRBJ2-4, with 7 bases matching TRBD1. Germline V gene data show CDR1 as MDHEN and CDR2 as SYDVKM. There are 13 residues in the CDR3. J lost 7 bases, V lost 5 bases, and 5 bases had no gene match.

The J gene is TRBJ2-1, the V gene TRBV9, with a possible D match to TRBD1 (5 bases). Germline V gene sequence: CDR1 SGDLS, CDR2 YYNGEE. The V end was cut by 0 bases, the J end by 7 bases, with 14 bases between. The length of the CDR3 is 15 residues. The CDR3 sequence is CASSVGAGNGNEQFF. CDR3 DNA sequence: TGTGCCAGCAGCGTAGGTGCAGGGAACGGAAATGAGCAGTTCTTC.

The chain joins TRBV7-9 to TRBJ2-7, with D perhaps TRBD1 or TRBD2 (7 bases each). This CDR3 contains 15 residues. Deletions cut 2 bases from V and 7 bases from J, with 18 bases between. Germline V gives CDR1 SEHNR, CDR2 FQNEAQ (reference sequence). CDR3 sequence (DNA): TGTGCCAGCAGCTTACAGACAGGGCTAGCGGAGGAGCAGTACTTC. Encoded protein: CASSLQTGLAEEQYF.

The CDR3 DNA reads TGTGCCAGCAGCCCCCCGAAGGGTCGAACAGGGGGAATGAACACTGAAGCTTTCTTT. Its protein product is CASSPPKGRTGGMNTEAFF. The V gene is TRBV2, the J gene TRBJ1-1; TRBD1 matches at 8 bases. There are 19 residues in the CDR3. The V gene end was trimmed by 6 bases and the J gene end by 0 bases; junction bases not matched to a gene: 18. Germline values: CDR1 SNHLY, CDR2 FYNNEI.

This rearrangement joins TRBV10-3 to TRBJ2-1; a weak D match, TRBD2 (6 bases). CDR1 ENHRY and CDR2 SYGVKD come from the germline V gene. The ends were cut back, 6 bases at V and 3 bases at J, with 21 bases in the middle. This CDR3 contains 17 residues. CDR3 region: CAISRSTRGAVYNEQFF. The DNA of the CDR3 is TGTGCCATCAGCCGATCTACGCGGGGAGCAGTCTACAATGAGCAGTTCTTC.

The chain combines TRBV12-5 with TRBJ2-3; 9 bases fit TRBD1. Unmatched junction bases numbered 2, after V lost 4 bases and J lost 3 bases. Germline V gene sequence: CDR1 LGHNT, CDR2 FRNRAP. The CDR3 is 14 amino acids. CDR3: CASGSGQGTDTQYF. The CDR3 region has the DNA TGTGCTAGTGGTTCCGGACAGGGGACAGATACGCAGTATTTT.

In its sample, this clone was seen once. The V call is TRBV18, the J call TRBJ2-3; tentatively, D is TRBD2 (5 bases). This CDR3 comprises 14 residues. Deletions cut 6 bases from V and 4 bases from J, with 14 bases between. Germline-derived CDR1 and CDR2 are KGHSH and LQKENI. The DNA for the CDR3 is TGTGCCAGCTCCTCGGCGAGGGTATCAGATACGCAGTATTTT. Protein sequence: CASSSARVSDTQYF. The complete variable domain, with remaining parts taken from reference TRBV18 and TRBJ2-3, reads NAGVMQNPRHLVRRRGQEARLRCSPMKGHSHVYWYRQLPEEGLKFMVYLQKENIIDESGMPKERFSAEFPKEGPSILRIQQVVRGDSAAYFCASSSARVSDTQYFGPGTRLTVL.

This clone showed up just once. The chain is built from TRBV6-2 or TRBV6-3 and TRBJ2-5; D gene ambiguous. V lost 5 bases, J lost 5 bases, and 12 bases lay in between. Germline V gene sequence: CDR1 MNHEY, CDR2 SVGEGT. The CDR3 contains 13 residues. The CDR3 region has the DNA TGTGCCAGCAGTCTTACTCCAAAGGAGACCCAGTACTTC. It encodes CASSLTPKETQYF.

V usage is TRBV6-5 and J usage is TRBJ1-5; 8 bases are a match to TRBD1. Germline CDR1 and CDR2: MNHEY and SVGAGI. V lost 8 bases and J lost 6; bases outside the gene matches: 6. The CDR3 consists of 13 residues. The CDR3, as DNA: TGTGCCAGCGTAGCAGGGGGCCGTCAGCCCCAGCATTTT. Its protein product is CASVAGGRQPQHF.

This clone is a singleton in its sample. The rearrangement uses TRBV12-5 and TRBJ2-6; D unresolved. The germline CDR1 and CDR2 sequences are LGHNT and FRNRAP. V was trimmed by 4 bases and J by 4 bases, leaving 23 bases between them. CDR3 length equals 19 residues. CDR3 DNA: TGTGCTAGTGGTTCGTGGCCGGCGGAGCTTCTATCCGGGGCCAACGTCCTGACTTTC. This gives the protein CASGSWPAELLSGANVLTF. The entire variable domain, with the rest obtained from reference TRBV12-5 and TRBJ2-6, is as follows: DARVTQTPRHKVTEMGQEVTMRCQPILGHNTVFWYRQTMMQGLELLAYFRNRAPLDDSGMPKDRFSAEMPDATLATLKIQPSEPRDSAVYFCASGSWPAELLSGANVLTFGAGSRLTVL.

For the CDR3, the DNA is TGTGCCAGCAGTTTACCGACAGGGCTGGCCTACGAGCAGTACTTC. It codes for CASSLPTGLAYEQYF. The chain uses TRBV28 and TRBJ2-7; TRBD1 matches at 7 bases. The CDR3 is made up of 15 amino acids. Germline V lookup: CDR1 MDHEN, CDR2 SYDVKM. V was pared by 2 bases and J by 2 bases, with 6 bases of the junction left unmatched.

The chain is built from TRBV7-9 and TRBJ2-7; D possibly corresponds to TRBD2 (6 bases). CDR1 SEHNR and CDR2 FQNEAQ come from the germline V gene (reference sequence). The length of the CDR3 is 15 residues. V was shortened by 7 bases and J by 3 bases, with 19 bases between the two germline ends. The CDR3 spells CASILTGTPDYEQYF. The CDR3 coding sequence is TGTGCCAGCATCTTGACCGGGACTCCCGACTACGAGCAGTACTTC.

V gene TRBV2 combines with J gene TRBJ2-3; 10 nucleotides align to TRBD2. Germline V lookup: CDR1 SNHLY, CDR2 FYNNEI. The junction had 4 bases not matched to a gene; V was cut back by 7 bases and J by 0 bases. The CDR3 is made up of 15 amino acids. The CDR3 here is CASIGAGGSTDTQYF. The CDR3 coding sequence is TGTGCCAGCATAGGAGCGGGAGGGAGCACAGATACGCAGTATTTT.

The V and J genes are TRBV10-1 and TRBJ2-7; TRBD2 agrees at 12 bases. From germline, CDR1 is WNHNN and CDR2 SYGVQD (reference sequence). Trimming cost V 6 bases and J 5 bases; bases outside gene matches: 8. This CDR3 region has 15 residues. The CDR3 region has the DNA TGCGCCAGCAGCTCCGGGACTAGCGGGTCCGACGAGCAGTACTTC. Translating gives CASSSGTSGSDEQYF.